This T cell receptor (beta chain) originates from a study of blood T cells in healthy people across ages. Study-wide results and limits: Significant beta diversity loss was already apparent by age roughly 38, declining roughly linearly.

The junction had 9 bases not matched to a gene; V was cut back by 4 bases and J by 9 bases. Germline V gives CDR1 LGHDT, CDR2 YNNKEL (reference sequence). The CDR3 is made up of 16 amino acids. A sample-barcoded 5' primer and a J-beta primer mix were used in a second PCR of roughly 7 to 11 cycles. Via MiXCR, TCRdb re-called the 5' RACE reads, giving one row per CDR3 protein. The data hold 550,000 to 750,000 distinct CDR3 sequences, with around a fifth observed a single time. In its sample, this clonotype was seen a few times. Its antigen remains unidentified. Material for sequencing was blood. V usage is TRBV3-1 and J usage is TRBJ2-1; 13 nucleotides match TRBD2. This TCR derives from an older man in good health. The CDR3 protein is CASSRRTSGSRIEQFF. CDR3 nucleotides: TGTGCCAGCAGCCGCCGGACTAGCGGGAGTCGTATTGAGCAGTTCTTC.